The TCR beta chain under discussion was sequenced for a study of vaccination effects on CD4 cells after COVID-19. Findings and caveats of the study: Small numbers of convalescent patients limited the study. It also lacked early post-infection timepoints. Late post-vaccination samples showed marked contraction of infection- and vaccine-induced clones.

Concerning this clone itself: Its antigen is not known.

The germline CDR1 and CDR2 sequences are MNHEY and SVGAGI. The CDR3 is 14 amino acids. The trim removed 6 bases at V and 6 bases at J, leaving 5 bases unmatched. Generated by immunoSEQ multiplex PCR, the TCRdb table keeps only in-frame clones and is missing some. The table shows more than 60,000 clones, with around 74% occurring only once. Having been cultured for ten to eleven days, the cells underwent CD4+ T cell isolation. Two-dose BNT162b2 or mRNA-1273 vaccination was given to participants. According to the study, vaccine recipients showed no prior SARS-CoV-2 infection and negative nucleocapsid antibodies. On day 3 and again on day 7, half the medium was replaced with IL-2 medium.

This sample comprised CD4+ T cells from PBMCs cultured without peptide, obtained after COVID-19 vaccination. The chain employs TRBV6-5 and TRBJ1-5, with 10 nucleotides matching TRBD1. The receptor's source is a human donor who received a COVID-19 vaccine. Here the CDR3 DNA reads TGTGCCAGCAGGGCCGGGACAGGGGTTCAGCCCCAGCATTTT. The encoded protein is CASRAGTGVQPQHF.